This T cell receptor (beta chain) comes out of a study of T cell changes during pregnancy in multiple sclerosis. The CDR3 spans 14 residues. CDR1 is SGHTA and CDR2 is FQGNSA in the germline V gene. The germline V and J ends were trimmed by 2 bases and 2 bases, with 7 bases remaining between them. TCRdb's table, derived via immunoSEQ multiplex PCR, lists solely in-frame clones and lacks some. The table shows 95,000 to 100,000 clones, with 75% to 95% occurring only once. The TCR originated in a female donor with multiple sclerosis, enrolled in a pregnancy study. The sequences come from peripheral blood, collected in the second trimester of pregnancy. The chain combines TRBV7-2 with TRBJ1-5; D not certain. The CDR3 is CASSLTQRNQPQHF. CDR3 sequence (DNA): TGTGCCAGCAGCTTAACACAGCGCAATCAGCCCCAGCATTTT.